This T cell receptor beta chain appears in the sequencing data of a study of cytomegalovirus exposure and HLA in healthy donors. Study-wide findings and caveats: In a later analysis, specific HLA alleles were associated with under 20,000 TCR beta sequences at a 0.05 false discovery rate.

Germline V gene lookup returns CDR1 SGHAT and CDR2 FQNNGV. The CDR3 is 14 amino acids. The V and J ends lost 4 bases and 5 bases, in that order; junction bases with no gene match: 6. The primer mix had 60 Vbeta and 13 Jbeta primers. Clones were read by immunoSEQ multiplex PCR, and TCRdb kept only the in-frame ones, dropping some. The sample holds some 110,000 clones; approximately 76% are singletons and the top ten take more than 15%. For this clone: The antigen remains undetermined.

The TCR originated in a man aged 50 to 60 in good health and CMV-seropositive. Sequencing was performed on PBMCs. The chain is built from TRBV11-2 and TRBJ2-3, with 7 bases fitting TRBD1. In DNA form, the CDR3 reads TGTGCCAGCAGCTCTGGGACAGTCCTAGATACGCAGTATTTT. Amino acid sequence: CASSSGTVLDTQYF.